These 29 T cell receptor beta chains originate from one sample sequenced in a study of blood T cell repertoires in COVID-19. Measured with immunoSEQ multiplex PCR; TCRdb has only the in-frame clones, and not every one. The repertoire has tens of thousands of clones, 87% of them found once; the top ten carry 15%. Material for sequencing was peripheral blood. The receptors stem from a male donor with acute or convalescent COVID-19.

V and J are TRBV2 and TRBJ1-1, with 7 bases identical to TRBD1. V dropped 5 bases and J dropped 1; count of bases not matched to a gene: 4. The CDR3 contains 14 residues. CDR1 is SNHLY, CDR2 FYNNEI, per germline. CDR3 in DNA: TGTGCCAGCAGTCTACAGGGGCAGAACACTGAAGCTTTCTTT. Translated: CASSLQGQNTEAFF.

The chain uses TRBV6-1 and TRBJ2-5, with TRBD2 matching over 12 bases. CDR3 length equals 18 residues. In germline, CDR1 is MNHNS, CDR2 SASEGT. Trimming removed 4 bases from V and 3 bases from J; junction bases left unmatched: 12. CDR3 DNA: TGTGCCAGCAGTGGTCGCGTACTAGCGGGGGGCAGGAAAGAGACCCAGTACTTC. Translating it yields CASSGRVLAGGRKETQYF.

The V and J genes are TRBV7-9 and TRBJ1-6, with D unresolved. CDR3 length equals 13 residues. The V gene lost 2 bases and the J gene lost 8 bases, with 7 bases spanning the gap. The V gene's germline CDR1 is SEHNR and CDR2 FQNEAQ (reference sequence). CDR3 in DNA: TGTGCCAGCAGCTTACAGGCAGATTCACCCCTCCACTTT. Protein sequence: CASSLQADSPLHF.

The chain couples TRBV6-6 to TRBJ2-1; TRBD2 is a possible D gene (6 bases). CDR1 and CDR2 from the germline V gene are MNHNY and SVGAGI (reference sequence). With 6 bases removed from V and 9 bases from J, the gap between germline ends came to 12 bases. This CDR3 is 12 amino acids long. The CDR3 is CASRPFGGEQFF. CDR3 bases: TGTGCCAGCAGGCCCTTCGGGGGTGAGCAGTTCTTC.

CDR3 in DNA: TGTGCCAGCAGCTTGGGCTCCGGGGCCGGGGGGCCAGATACGCAGTATTTT. Protein: CASSLGSGAGGPDTQYF. The chain links TRBV5-5 to TRBJ2-3, with D perhaps matching TRBD2 (7 bases). Germline loops: CDR1 SGHKS, CDR2 YYEKEE (reference sequence). V was cut by 0 bases and J by 4 bases, with 18 bases left in between. CDR3 length: 17 amino acids. The full variable domain, its missing parts supplied by reference TRBV5-5 and TRBJ2-3, is DAGVTQSPTHLIKTRGQQVTLRCSPISGHKSVSWYQQVLGQGPQFIFQYYEKEERGRGNFPDRFSARQFPNYSSELNVNALLLGDSALYLCASSLGSGAGGPDTQYFGPGTRLTVL.

V and J are TRBV4-2 and TRBJ2-1, with a possible D match to TRBD2 (7 bases). This CDR3 region has 16 residues. Germline-derived CDR1 and CDR2 are LGHNA and YNFKEQ. The V and J ends lost 0 bases and 4 bases respectively, with 13 bases between them. CDR3 in DNA: TGTGCCAGCAGCCAAGATGGCGCGGGGGCTTACAATGAGCAGTTCTTC. Translation: CASSQDGAGAYNEQFF.

The chain links TRBV6-1 to TRBJ1-5, with D perhaps matching TRBD1 (6 bases). The germline V and J ends were trimmed by 4 bases and 6 bases, with 19 bases remaining between them. Germline values: CDR1 MNHNS, CDR2 SASEGT. The CDR3 extends over 16 amino acids. This CDR3 reads CASSAGTSTQRQPQHF. DNA of the CDR3: TGTGCCAGCAGTGCCGGGACATCCACTCAACGTCAGCCCCAGCATTTT.

This chain links TRBV27 with TRBJ1-2; D is possibly TRBD1 (5 bases). Trimming took off 4 bases at V and 2 bases at J, with 14 bases between the two ends. Germline V gene data show CDR1 as MNHEY and CDR2 as SMNVEV (reference sequence). CDR3 length equals 15 residues. The CDR3 nucleotides read TGTGCCAGCAGTTCACGGGGGACGGAGAACTATGGCTACACCTTC. Translation: CASSSRGTENYGYTF.

The chain couples TRBV13 to TRBJ1-1, with D unclear. Germline CDR1 reads PRHDT; CDR2 reads FYEKMQ (reference sequence). The V gene lost 2 bases and the J gene lost 1 base, with 8 bases spanning the gap. There are 14 residues in the CDR3. The CDR3 DNA is TGTGCCAGCAGCTTAAATCTAAGGAACACTGAAGCTTTCTTT. Residues: CASSLNLRNTEAFF.

This clone was observed once. The V gene is TRBV11-1, the J gene TRBJ1-1; possibly TRBD1 for D (5 bases). V gave up 5 bases and J gave up 3 bases, with 13 bases separating them. The V gene's germline CDR1 is SGHAT and CDR2 FQDESV (reference sequence). CDR3 length: 14 amino acids. The CDR3: CASSPMEGYTEAFF. The CDR3 DNA follows: TGTGCCAGCAGCCCGATGGAGGGGTACACTGAAGCTTTCTTT.

The chain combines TRBV19 with TRBJ1-6; D is perhaps TRBD1 (6 bases). V lost 3 bases, J lost 7 bases, and 10 bases lay in between. The germline CDR1 and CDR2 sequences are LNHDA and SQIVND (reference sequence). This CDR3 is built from 14 residues. CDR3 nucleotides: TGTGCCAGTAGTATTTTGGGGGCAAATTCACCCCTCCACTTT. Translated, it gives CASSILGANSPLHF. Together with reference TRBV19 and TRBJ1-6, the CDR3 gives the full variable domain: DGGITQSPKYLFRKEGQNVTLSCEQNLNHDAMYWYRQDPGQGLRLIYYSQIVNDFQKGDIAEGYSVSREKKESFPLTVTSAQKNPTAFYLCASSILGANSPLHFGNGTRLTVT.

V usage is TRBV18 and J usage is TRBJ2-1, with TRBD1 matching 8 bases. Losses at the gene ends were 7 bases for V and 6 bases for J; bases not matched to a gene: 14. CDR1 and CDR2 from the germline V gene are KGHSH and LQKENI. The CDR3 has 16 residues. CDR3 amino acids: CASFSSGTGQTNEQFF. The CDR3 DNA reads TGTGCCAGCTTTTCCTCCGGGACAGGCCAAACCAATGAGCAGTTCTTC.

The rearrangement joins TRBV25-1 to TRBJ2-6, with a weak D call TRBD2 (6 bases). The ends were cut back, 2 bases at V and 2 bases at J, with 7 bases in the middle. CDR1 MGHDK and CDR2 SYGVNS come from the germline V gene. The CDR3 has 15 amino acids. As DNA, the CDR3 is TGTGCCAGCAGTGAACCGGGGGCTGGGGCCAACGTCCTGACTTTC. Its translation is CASSEPGAGANVLTF.

The chain couples TRBV24-1 to TRBJ2-2; tentatively, D is TRBD2 (6 bases). The germline gives CDR1 KGHDR, CDR2 SFDVKD. There are 17 residues in the CDR3. The germline V and J ends were trimmed by 3 bases and 6 bases, with 19 bases remaining between them. The CDR3 protein is CATSDPPYGREAGELFF. CDR3 nucleotide sequence: TGTGCCACCAGTGATCCCCCATACGGCAGGGAGGCCGGGGAGCTGTTTTTT.

The gene calls are TRBV7-9 and TRBJ2-7; 8 bases line up with TRBD1. CDR3 size: 15 residues. V was pared by 1 base and J by 7 bases, with 9 bases of the junction left unmatched. Germline CDR1 is SEHNR and CDR2 is FQNEAQ (reference sequence). CDR3 region: CASSLVQGGLGEQYF. CDR3 nucleotide sequence: TGTGCCAGCAGCTTAGTACAGGGGGGACTTGGGGAGCAGTACTTC.

V is TRBV7-2 and J is TRBJ1-1; no clear D gene. V was pared by 5 bases and J by 0 bases, with 13 bases between. This CDR3 spans 15 amino acids. Germline V CDR1 and CDR2: SGHTA, FQGNSA. The CDR3 loop reads CASSPPAGVNTEAFF. CDR3 DNA: TGTGCCAGCAGCCCCCCGGCAGGCGTGAACACTGAAGCTTTCTTT. Full variable domain (remainder filled in from reference TRBV7-2 and TRBJ1-1): GAGVSQSPSNKVTEKGKDVELRCDPISGHTALYWYRQSLGQGLEFLIYFQGNSAPDKSGLPSDRFSAERTGGSVSTLTIQRTQQEDSAVYLCASSPPAGVNTEAFFGQGTRLTVV.

The J gene is TRBJ1-4, the V gene TRBV7-9; 11 nucleotides agree with TRBD1. CDR3 length equals 17 residues. The trim removed 5 bases at V and 0 bases at J, leaving 5 bases unmatched. Looked up from germline, CDR1 is SEHNR and CDR2 is FQNEAQ (reference sequence). In DNA, the CDR3 is TGTGCCAGCAGCGGACAGGGGGCGATCGCAACTAATGAAAAACTGTTTTTT. Translation gives CASSGQGAIATNEKLFF.

Here the CDR3 DNA reads TGTGCCAGCAGCTTAAAGGGACAGGGGGAGGCTTTCTTT. This sequence encodes CASSLKGQGEAFF. This sequence joins TRBV7-2 and TRBJ1-1; 11 nucleotides align to TRBD1. The V gene end was trimmed by 2 bases and the J gene end by 11 bases; junction bases not matched to a gene: 4. The germline CDR1 and CDR2 sequences are SGHTA and FQGNSA. This CDR3 is built from 13 residues.

This chain joins TRBV6-6 and TRBJ1-4; D call uncertain. The CDR3 is 15 residues long. Germline V gene data show CDR1 as MNHNY and CDR2 as SVGAGI (reference sequence). V lost 4 bases and J lost 9, with 18 bases in between. The DNA for the CDR3 is TGTGCCAGCAGTTCCCGGCTTTCAAGGGAGCAAAAACTGTTTTTT. Its translation: CASSSRLSREQKLFF.

Written as DNA, the CDR3 is TGTGCCTGGAGTGTACAGGGAGAAACTGAAGCTTTCTTT. Protein sequence: CAWSVQGETEAFF. This chain links TRBV30 with TRBJ1-1, with D possibly matching TRBD1 (6 bases). Germline V lookup: CDR1 GTSNPN, CDR2 SVGIG (reference sequence). The V end was cut by 0 bases, the J end by 5 bases, with 10 bases between. The length of the CDR3 is 13 residues.

This clone was counted a single time. The rearrangement uses TRBV5-1 and TRBJ2-7, with D uncertain. The V gene lost 0 bases and the J gene lost 7 bases, with 14 bases spanning the gap. The CDR3 extends over 14 amino acids. Germline V gene sequence: CDR1 SGHRS, CDR2 YFSETQ. As DNA, the CDR3 is TGCGCCAGCAGCTTGGTATCTGGGCTTGGGGAGCAGTACTTC. It specifies CASSLVSGLGEQYF.

This chain links TRBV28 with TRBJ1-1; a weak D match, TRBD1 (5 bases). CDR1 and CDR2 from the germline V gene are MDHEN and SYDVKM. With 8 bases removed from V and 7 bases from J, the gap between germline ends came to 17 bases. There are 13 residues in the CDR3. CDR3 coding DNA: TGTGCCAGCCGATGGGGCGGGGGTTTTGAAGCTTTCTTT. This gives the protein CASRWGGGFEAFF. Drawing the rest from reference TRBV28 and TRBJ1-1, the complete variable domain is DVKVTQSSRYLVKRTGEKVFLECVQDMDHENMFWYRQDPGLGLRLIYFSYDVKMKEKGDIPEGYSVSREKKERFSLILESASTNQTSMYLCASRWGGGFEAFFGQGTRLTVV.

This clone showed up just once. This chain uses TRBV5-4 with TRBJ2-5; D remains unclear. V lost 3 bases, J lost 2 bases, and 11 bases lay in between. The CDR3 loop spans 14 amino acids. The germline V gene has CDR1 SGHNT and CDR2 YYREEE (reference sequence). CDR3 DNA: TGTGCCAGCAGCTCCCCTGACATACAAGAGACCCAGTACTTC. It encodes CASSSPDIQETQYF.

The chain uses TRBV24-1 and TRBJ2-3; TRBD1 matches at 8 bases. The CDR3 spans 18 residues. Trimming at V came to 1 base and at J to 1 base, leaving 9 bases not matched to a gene. In germline, CDR1 is KGHDR, CDR2 SFDVKD. This chain's CDR3 is CATSDFSGTGIRTDTQYF. The CDR3 region has the DNA TGTGCCACCAGTGATTTTTCCGGGACAGGCATCCGCACAGATACGCAGTATTTT.

This clone appeared once. V usage is TRBV18 and J usage is TRBJ1-2; 7 bases line up with TRBD1. The germline V gene encodes CDR1 KGHSH and CDR2 LQKENI. This CDR3 spans 14 amino acids. The ends lost 2 bases at V and 6 bases at J; junction bases unmatched: 6. CDR3 bases: TGTGCCAGCTCACCAGGGGGACAGCAGGATGGCTACACCTTC. This codes for CASSPGGQQDGYTF.

This chain joins TRBV7-9 and TRBJ2-5; 7 bases are a match to TRBD1. V lost 3 bases to trimming and J lost 0 bases; unmatched junction nucleotides: 4. CDR3 length equals 15 residues. Per germline, CDR1 SEHNR and CDR2 FQNEAQ (reference sequence). The CDR3 loop reads CASSLGQTYQETQYF. The DNA of the CDR3 is TGTGCCAGCAGCTTGGGACAGACGTACCAAGAGACCCAGTACTTC.

The CDR3 region is CASSQGVGYTGELFF. For the CDR3, the DNA is TGTGCCAGCAGCCAAGGCGTTGGTTACACCGGGGAGCTGTTTTTT. V gene TRBV3-1 (or the pseudogene TRBV3-2) combines with J gene TRBJ2-2, with unresolved D. The ends were cut back, 1 base at V and 3 bases at J, with 9 bases in the middle. The CDR3 sequence is 15 residues long. Germline loops: CDR1 LGHDT, CDR2 YNNKEL (reference sequence).

The chain joins TRBV28 to TRBJ1-1, with 10 bases matching TRBD1. V was clipped by 6 bases and J by 5 bases; unmatched bases: 15. Germline CDR1 is MDHEN and CDR2 is SYDVKM. The CDR3 covers 17 residues. The CDR3 region is CASRLQGQGGFRTEAFF. The DNA of the CDR3 is TGTGCCAGCAGGCTACAAGGACAGGGGGGGTTTCGGACTGAAGCTTTCTTT.

Only a few counts were recorded for this clone. The genes are TRBV29-1 and TRBJ1-2; D remains unclear. The CDR3 totals 12 residues. Germline loops: CDR1 SQVTM, CDR2 ANQGSEA. The V end lost 3 bases, the J end lost 3 bases, and 8 bases lay between the germline ends. CDR3 DNA: TGCAGCGTTGATCGGGGAGACTATGGCTACACCTTC. It codes for CSVDRGDYGYTF. Using reference TRBV29-1 and TRBJ1-2 for the parts outside the CDR3, the full variable domain is SAVISQKPSRDICQRGTSLTIQCQVDSQVTMMFWYRQQPGQSLTLIATANQGSEATYESGFVIDKFPISRPNLTFSTLTVSNMSPEDSSIYLCSVDRGDYGYTFGSGTRLTVV.